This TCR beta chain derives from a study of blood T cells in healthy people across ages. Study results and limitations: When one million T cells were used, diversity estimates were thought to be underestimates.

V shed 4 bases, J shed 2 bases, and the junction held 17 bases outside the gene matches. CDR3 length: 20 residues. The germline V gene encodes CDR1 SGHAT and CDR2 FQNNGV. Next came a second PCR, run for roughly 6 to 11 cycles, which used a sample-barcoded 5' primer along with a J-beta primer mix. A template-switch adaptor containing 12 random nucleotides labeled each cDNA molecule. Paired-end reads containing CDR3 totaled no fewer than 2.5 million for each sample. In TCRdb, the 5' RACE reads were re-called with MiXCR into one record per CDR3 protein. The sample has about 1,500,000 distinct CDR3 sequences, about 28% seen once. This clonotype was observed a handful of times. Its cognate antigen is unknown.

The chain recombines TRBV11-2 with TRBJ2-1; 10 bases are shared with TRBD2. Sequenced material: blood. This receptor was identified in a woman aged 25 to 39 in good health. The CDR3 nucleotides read TGTGCCAGCAGCTCACCGGAGGGTTCGACTAGCGGGCAACCCTACAATGAGCAGTTCTTC. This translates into CASSSPEGSTSGQPYNEQFF.